Below are 21 T cell receptor beta chains sequenced from a single sample in a study of T cell repertoires in cytomegalovirus infection. A single record per CDR3 protein comes from TCRdb applying MiXCR to the reads. Here the sample spans fewer than 550,000 distinct CDR3 sequences, approximately 10% being singletons. Sample: PBMCs. The receptors shown here come from a human donor in good health (CMV status not recorded). Some clones in this sample may be carry-over from other donors' samples.

This clonotype was found a few times. The rearrangement links TRBV19 to TRBJ1-4; 8 bases fit TRBD1. V dropped 8 bases and J dropped 4; count of bases not matched to a gene: 9. This CDR3 spans 15 amino acids. CDR1 and CDR2 (germline): LNHDA, SQIVND (reference sequence). CDR3 in amino acids: CASAGTGVFNEKLFF. Written as DNA, the CDR3 is TGTGCCAGTGCCGGGACAGGAGTTTTTAATGAAAAACTGTTTTTT. Variable domain in full (rest from reference TRBV19 and TRBJ1-4): DGGITQSPKYLFRKEGQNVTLSCEQNLNHDAMYWYRQDPGQGLRLIYYSQIVNDFQKGDIAEGYSVSREKKESFPLTVTSAQKNPTAFYLCASAGTGVFNEKLFFGSGTQLSVL.

This chain connects TRBV2 to TRBJ1-1; perhaps TRBD1 as D (5 bases). CDR3 size: 14 residues. The germline V gene encodes CDR1 SNHLY and CDR2 FYNNEI. The V gene lost 4 bases and the J gene lost 1 base, with 10 bases spanning the gap. The CDR3 region has the DNA TGTGCCAGCAGTGGCCGGGACGGGAACACTGAAGCTTTCTTT. Amino acid sequence: CASSGRDGNTEAFF.

This clonotype was picked up many times. This rearrangement joins TRBV11-2 to TRBJ2-7, with 12 positions matching TRBD2. This CDR3 has 15 residues. The V segment lost 1 base and the J segment 3 bases; nucleotides outside the gene matches: 1. Germline values: CDR1 SGHAT, CDR2 FQNNGV. CDR3 DNA: TGTGCCAGCAGCTTAGGACTAGCGGGGGACTACGAGCAGTACTTC. Translating it yields CASSLGLAGDYEQYF.

This clonotype has ten or more counts. This chain uses TRBV7-9 with TRBJ1-6, with 9 bases aligning to TRBD1. In germline, CDR1 is SEHNR, CDR2 FQNEAQ (reference sequence). Trimming cost V 6 bases and J 8 bases; bases outside gene matches: 2. This CDR3 contains 13 residues. CDR3 bases: TGTGCCAGCAGTCGGACAGGGGATTCACCCCTCCACTTT. Amino acids: CASSRTGDSPLHF.

The V gene is TRBV7-9, the J gene TRBJ2-5, with a possible D match to TRBD1 (5 bases). Between the trimmed V and J ends, which lost 6 bases and 3 bases, there was a span of 8 bases. This CDR3 is built from 12 residues. Germline CDR1 SEHNR, CDR2 FQNEAQ (reference sequence). The DNA for the CDR3 is TGTGCCAGCAGACAGGAGAAAGAGACCCAGTACTTC. This encodes CASRQEKETQYF.

There are many counts of this clonotype. J is TRBJ2-5 and V is TRBV5-4; 10 bases agree with TRBD2. The CDR3 has 14 amino acids. CDR1 is SGHNT, CDR2 YYREEE, per germline (reference sequence). J lost 2 bases, V lost 7 bases, and 5 bases had no gene match. The CDR3 nucleotides read TGTGCCAGCGGAGCGGGAGGGGGGCAAGAGACCCAGTACTTC. Residues: CASGAGGGQETQYF.

This clonotype was recorded at least ten times. The rearrangement links TRBV7-8 to TRBJ2-3, with 13 bases matching TRBD2. The V and J ends lost 0 bases and 2 bases, in that order; junction bases with no gene match: 5. Germline CDR1 reads SGHVS; CDR2 reads FQNEAQ. The CDR3 extends over 18 amino acids. CDR3 residues: CASSLARLAGGYTDTQYF. In DNA, the CDR3 is TGTGCCAGCAGCTTAGCTAGACTAGCGGGAGGATACACAGATACGCAGTATTTT.

In this sample, this clonotype turned up many times. The rearrangement joins TRBV28 to TRBJ2-1; 8 bases line up with TRBD2. Per germline, CDR1 MDHEN and CDR2 SYDVKM. Trimming removed 1 base from V and 8 bases from J; junction bases left unmatched: 7. The CDR3 has 15 amino acids. CDR3 loop: CASSLSREEVDEQFF. The CDR3 DNA reads TGTGCCAGCAGTTTATCGCGGGAGGAGGTTGATGAGCAGTTCTTC.

V and J are TRBV28 and TRBJ2-3; D is possibly TRBD1 or TRBD2 (7 bases each). The CDR3 length is 15 residues. Germline values: CDR1 MDHEN, CDR2 SYDVKM. Trimming removed 8 bases at V and 5 bases at J, with 20 bases between. The CDR3, as DNA: TGTGCCAGCTCCCAGGGGGGAGGGCGTAAAGATACGCAGTATTTT. Translating it yields CASSQGGGRKDTQYF.

This clonotype has ten or more counts. The V call is TRBV4-1, the J call TRBJ2-4; the D gene is possibly TRBD1 (5 bases). The germline V and J ends were trimmed by 0 bases and 6 bases, with 12 bases remaining between them. The length of the CDR3 is 15 residues. Germline V CDR1 and CDR2: MGHRA, YSYEKL. CDR3 region: CASSQEGAQGNIQYF. In DNA form, the CDR3 reads TGCGCCAGCAGCCAAGAAGGGGCCCAGGGAAACATTCAGTACTTC.

This clonotype was seen ten or more times. The chain employs TRBV5-1 and TRBJ1-1, with TRBD1 matching 7 bases. The CDR3 runs to 13 residues. Germline V lookup: CDR1 SGHRS, CDR2 YFSETQ. With V trimmed by 3 bases and J by 4 bases, 3 bases remained unmatched. CDR3 nucleotide sequence: TGCGCCAGCAGCTGGGACAGTACCACTGAAGCTTTCTTT. Translating it yields CASSWDSTTEAFF.

This clonotype appeared many times. This chain links TRBV6-5 with TRBJ1-5; 9 positions match TRBD1. CDR3 size: 16 residues. With V trimmed by 5 bases and J by 3 bases, 8 bases remained unmatched. The germline CDR1 and CDR2 sequences are MNHEY and SVGAGI. The CDR3 loop reads CASSPRDRVNNQPQHF. As DNA, the CDR3 is TGTGCCAGCAGTCCCCGGGACAGGGTCAACAATCAGCCCCAGCATTTT.

Many counts were recorded for this clonotype. The gene calls are TRBV7-9 and TRBJ1-5; D is ambiguous. V was trimmed by 5 bases and J by 6 bases, leaving 14 bases between them. Germline V gives CDR1 SEHNR, CDR2 FQNEAQ (reference sequence). The CDR3 contains 14 residues. CDR3 nucleotide sequence: TGTGCCAGCAGCCGGACTGTTGCTAGTCAGCCCCAGCATTTT. Its translation: CASSRTVASQPQHF.

This clonotype came up a few times. The CDR3 protein is CASRMTENQPQHF. The CDR3 coding sequence is TGTGCCAGCAGGATGACAGAGAATCAGCCCCAGCATTTT. The chain carries TRBV6-5 and TRBJ1-5, with D possibly matching TRBD1 (5 bases). CDR1 is MNHEY and CDR2 is SVGAGI in the germline V gene. Trimming shortened V by 6 bases and J by 4 bases, and 10 bases separated the two germline ends. This CDR3 is 13 amino acids long.

The chain recombines TRBV28 with TRBJ1-1, with 7 bases fitting TRBD1. The V and J ends lost 5 bases and 0 bases, in that order; junction bases with no gene match: 6. In germline, CDR1 is MDHEN, CDR2 SYDVKM. This CDR3 is built from 15 residues. DNA for the CDR3: TGTGCCAGCAGTCTACCACAGGGGTTGAACACTGAAGCTTTCTTT. Its translation: CASSLPQGLNTEAFF.

This clonotype appeared many times. The gene calls are TRBV6-2 or TRBV6-3 and TRBJ1-2; D might be TRBD1 (6 bases). There are 13 residues in the CDR3. V shed 4 bases and J shed 7 bases, with 13 bases lying between them. CDR1 is MNHEY, CDR2 SVGEGT, per germline. CDR3 sequence: CASSFPTTGGYTF. The DNA for the CDR3 is TGTGCCAGCAGTTTTCCAACGACAGGTGGCTACACCTTC.

The chain links TRBV6-6 to TRBJ2-2; the D gene is possibly TRBD1 (5 bases). Germline CDR1 reads MNHNY; CDR2 reads SVGAGI (reference sequence). The CDR3 has 13 residues. V shed 9 bases and J shed 8 bases, with 16 bases lying between them. The CDR3 DNA is TGTGCCAGTCCCTTCTGGGGCCAAGGGGAGCTGTTTTTT. As protein: CASPFWGQGELFF.

This clonotype was picked up a small number of times. This sequence joins TRBV27 and TRBJ2-7; D is uncertain. CDR1 and CDR2 from the germline V gene are MNHEY and SMNVEV (reference sequence). This CDR3 comprises 13 residues. V was trimmed by 8 bases and J by 0 bases, leaving 11 bases between them. The CDR3 spells CASQRISSYEQYF. The CDR3, as DNA: TGTGCCAGCCAGCGTATAAGCTCCTACGAGCAGTACTTC.

This chain links TRBV6-1 with TRBJ2-7, with D perhaps matching TRBD1 (6 bases). The CDR3 has 12 amino acids. Germline CDR1 reads MNHNS; CDR2 reads SASEGT. Trimming shortened V by 6 bases and J by 5 bases, and 11 bases separated the two germline ends. Written as DNA, the CDR3 is TGTGCCAGCAGCCTAACAGGGAACGAGCAGTACTTC. Residues: CASSLTGNEQYF.

This clonotype has a count of ten or more. The chain links TRBV29-1 to TRBJ2-5, with 8 positions matching TRBD2. The CDR3 length is 15 residues. With V trimmed by 3 bases and J by 1 base, 7 bases remained unmatched. The V gene's germline CDR1 is SQVTM and CDR2 ANQGSEA. The chain's CDR3 is CSVEGAGALQETQYF. The CDR3 DNA is TGCAGCGTTGAGGGAGCGGGAGCGCTCCAAGAGACCCAGTACTTC.

There are a few counts of this clonotype. This sequence joins TRBV20-1 and TRBJ2-5; unclear D gene. The CDR3 has 13 residues. The germline V and J ends were trimmed by 4 bases and 5 bases, with 14 bases remaining between them. The germline CDR1 and CDR2 sequences are DFQATT and SNEGSKA (reference sequence). CDR3 loop: CSATPTPTETQYF. CDR3 nucleotide sequence: TGCAGTGCTACCCCGACCCCCACGGAGACCCAGTACTTC.